A single sample gave rise to the 6 T cell receptor beta chains below, sequenced in a study of blood T cell repertoires in COVID-19. Sequenced by immunoSEQ multiplex PCR; TCRdb stores in-frame clones only, minus some. This sample carries roughly 250,000 clones, around 89% of them seen once, and the ten largest clones take over 7.5%. What was sequenced was PBMCs or T cells enriched from blood (not recorded which). The source is a middle-aged man who had recovered from COVID-19.

The CDR3 bases are TGTGCCAGCAGCTTATTTTTGGGGGGGGACTACGAGCAGTACTTC. It translates to CASSLFLGGDYEQYF. The rearrangement joins TRBV7-6 to TRBJ2-7; 7 nucleotides match TRBD2. The V gene end was trimmed by 2 bases and the J gene end by 3 bases; junction bases not matched to a gene: 7. The CDR3 runs 15 residues. The germline V gene has CDR1 SGHVS and CDR2 FNYEAQ.

This clone showed up just a few times. This chain connects TRBV7-9 to TRBJ2-5; possibly TRBD1 for D (6 bases). V dropped 4 bases and J dropped 5 bases, with 17 bases sitting between them. The germline CDR1 and CDR2 sequences are SEHNR and FQNEAQ (reference sequence). The CDR3 extends over 15 amino acids. This CDR3 reads CASSSLRTERETQYF. Written as DNA, the CDR3 is TGTGCCAGCAGCTCGCTCAGGACAGAACGGGAGACCCAGTACTTC.

The V gene is TRBV27, the J gene TRBJ2-7; D might be TRBD1 (6 bases). This CDR3 contains 18 residues. V lost 4 bases and J 6 bases, leaving 28 bases between the germline ends. CDR1 is MNHEY, CDR2 SMNVEV, per germline (reference sequence). CDR3 DNA: TGTGCCAGCAGTTCCCGCCGACAGGCCGCCTACGAGCAGCCCGAGCAGTACTTC. Amino acids: CASSSRRQAAYEQPEQYF.

V and J are TRBV5-4 and TRBJ1-3; TRBD1 agrees at 8 bases. V dropped 6 bases and J dropped 3; count of bases not matched to a gene: 8. CDR3 length: 15 amino acids. CDR1 and CDR2 from the germline V gene are SGHNT and YYREEE (reference sequence). The CDR3 coding sequence is TGTGCCAGCACCTCCTCGACAGGGGTTGGAAACACCATATATTTT. Protein sequence: CASTSSTGVGNTIYF.

V and J are TRBV11-2 and TRBJ2-7, with D perhaps TRBD2 (7 bases). Per the germline V gene, CDR1 is SGHAT and CDR2 is FQNNGV. Trimming left V 5 bases short and J 7 bases short, with 21 bases between. This CDR3 is built from 15 residues. CDR3 in amino acids: CASSPRPTGGGEQYF. CDR3 nucleotide sequence: TGTGCCAGCAGCCCACGACCCACGGGGGGCGGAGAGCAGTACTTC.

The CDR3 loop is CASSVLAGRYNEQFF. CDR3 coding DNA: TGTGCCAGCAGTGTCCTAGCGGGGAGGTACAATGAGCAGTTCTTC. This chain joins TRBV25-1 and TRBJ2-1; 9 nucleotides align to TRBD2. The CDR3 covers 15 residues. The germline CDR1 and CDR2 sequences are MGHDK and SYGVNS. J gave up 4 bases and V 4 bases, and 5 bases lay outside the gene matches.